This T cell receptor (beta chain) was found in a study of CD8+ T cells in alopecia areata. Study-wide results and limits: Many of the expanded lesional clones endured in scalp and blood while on tofacitinib. Besides other cells, scalp samples also yield sequences of resident alphabeta T cells from normal skin.

As to treatment: oral pan-JAK inhibitor, 5-10 mg twice daily. Collected material from alopecia areata patients comprised lesional scalp punch biopsies and peripheral blood. There are a few counts of this clone. Antigen specificity is unknown. Reverse transcribed after extraction, RNA yielded cDNA as the sequencing template. Some clones are missing from TCRdb's copy, which holds only in-frame ones; the method was immunoSEQ multiplex PCR. The sample carries 90,000 to 150,000 clones, roughly 60% recorded once. V was trimmed by 5 bases and J by 5 bases, leaving 15 bases between them. The CDR3 sequence is 14 residues long. Germline V gene data show CDR1 as MNHEY and CDR2 as SMNVEV (reference sequence).

The source of this sequence is a human donor with alopecia areata. The sample was CD8+ T cells sorted from blood, taken at week 4, from a patient treated with tofacitinib. The gene calls are TRBV27 and TRBJ2-5, with TRBD1 as a possible D gene (6 bases). CDR3 nucleotides: TGTGCCAGCAGTATCCGGACAGATAAGGAGACCCAGTACTTC. It is translated as CASSIRTDKETQYF.